This TCR beta chain is from a study of shared clonotypes between healthy human individuals. Broader study findings: An expected dependence of interdonor clonotype sharing on sequencing depth was noted. For sorted subsets, rarefaction showed incomplete sequencing despite large depth.

Each subset's genomic DNA was shared equally among a number of immunoSEQ plates. TCRdb's table, derived via immunoSEQ multiplex PCR, lists solely in-frame clones and lacks some. The table has 850,000 to 1,200,000 clones, about 75% seen once; the top ten hold about 1.4%. CDR1 GTSNPN and CDR2 SVGIG come from the germline V gene (reference sequence). The V gene lost 7 bases and the J gene lost 10 bases, with 20 bases spanning the gap. This CDR3 spans 13 amino acids. Comment on this clone: Its antigen is currently unknown.

The receptor's source is a man younger than 35 in good health. The chain couples TRBV30 to TRBJ2-1; tentative D call: TRBD2 (5 bases). The material sequenced was memory CD4+ T cells sorted from blood. Subset: CD45RA-negative fraction. Here the CDR3 DNA reads TGTGCCTCAACTAGTGGGTCATTGGGGGAGCAGTTCTTC. Protein product: CASTSGSLGEQFF.